Following are 21 T cell receptor beta chains from one sample sequenced in a study of shared clonotypes between healthy human individuals. The protocol was immunoSEQ multiplex PCR, while the TCRdb copy is restricted to in-frame clones and leaves out a portion. The sample has about 530,000 clones; 90% to 96% are singletons. Sequenced input: naive CD4+ T cells sorted from blood. Subset noted: CD45RA+ positively selected. The source of these receptors is a woman in her twenties or thirties in good health.

The chain carries TRBV5-6 and TRBJ2-7, with a tentative D call TRBD1 (5 bases). Germline CDR1 and CDR2: SGHDT and YYEEEE. V was clipped by 2 bases and J by 2 bases, with 11 bases between them. This CDR3 comprises 14 residues. CDR3 in amino acids: CASSFRAGAYEQYF. In nucleotides, the CDR3 is TGTGCCAGCAGCTTCAGGGCAGGAGCCTACGAGCAGTACTTC.

The chain couples TRBV2 to TRBJ2-1, with 8 positions matching TRBD2. Trimming removed 5 bases from V and 4 bases from J; junction bases left unmatched: 16. CDR1 is SNHLY and CDR2 is FYNNEI in the germline V gene. The CDR3 covers 18 residues. The chain's CDR3 is CASSRGKPAGLGYNEQFF. The CDR3 DNA reads TGTGCCAGCAGTCGGGGGAAGCCAGCGGGACTAGGATACAATGAGCAGTTCTTC.

This chain links TRBV18 with TRBJ1-5; D call uncertain. Trimming pared 3 bases from V and 4 bases from J, leaving 7 bases between. This CDR3 is 13 amino acids long. CDR1 is KGHSH and CDR2 is LQKENI in the germline V gene. The CDR3 region is CASSPGDNQPQHF. CDR3 nucleotide sequence: TGTGCCAGCTCACCTGGGGATAATCAGCCCCAGCATTTT.

The chain has TRBV10-2 and TRBJ1-1; 9 bases are shared with TRBD1. This CDR3 comprises 13 residues. V was pared by 6 bases and J by 3 bases, with 2 bases of the junction left unmatched. Germline CDR1 reads WSHSY; CDR2 reads SAAADI. This CDR3 is CASRGDRDTEAFF. The DNA for the CDR3 is TGCGCCAGCAGAGGGGACAGGGACACTGAAGCTTTCTTT.

The CDR3 DNA reads as TGCGCCAGCAGCGGTCTAGCGGGAGCCAGGGTCGAGCAGTACTTC. It is translated as CASSGLAGARVEQYF. The rearrangement uses TRBV5-1 and TRBJ2-7, with TRBD2 matching 10 bases. CDR1 and CDR2 from the germline V gene are SGHRS and YFSETQ. This CDR3 comprises 15 residues. V was clipped by 4 bases and J by 6 bases; unmatched bases: 10. The entire variable domain, with the rest obtained from reference TRBV5-1 and TRBJ2-7, is as follows: KAGVTQTPRYLIKTRGQQVTLSCSPISGHRSVSWYQQTPGQGLQFLFEYFSETQRNKGNFPGRFSGRQFSNSRSEMNVSTLELGDSALYLCASSGLAGARVEQYFGPGTRLTVT.

The V gene is TRBV9, the J gene TRBJ2-3; D is perhaps TRBD2 (5 bases). The CDR3 runs to 20 residues. Germline loops: CDR1 SGDLS, CDR2 YYNGEE. Trimming removed 0 bases from V and 5 bases from J, with 28 bases in between. The CDR3 loop reads CASSVDSLVFYESPQDTQYF. CDR3 DNA: TGTGCCAGCAGCGTAGATTCACTAGTATTCTATGAGTCACCTCAAGATACGCAGTATTTT.

The V gene is TRBV7-9, the J gene TRBJ2-7; D remains unclear. CDR3 size: 11 residues. V gave up 5 bases and J gave up 3 bases, with 5 bases separating them. CDR1 and CDR2 (germline): SEHNR, FQNEAQ (reference sequence). This CDR3 is CASSNYYEQYF. Here the CDR3 DNA reads TGTGCCAGCAGCAACTACTACGAGCAGTACTTC.

The chain recombines TRBV11-3 with TRBJ2-1, with 7 bases identical to TRBD2. The germline V gene encodes CDR1 SGHNT and CDR2 YENEEA. J was trimmed by 6 bases and V by 5 bases; bases with no gene match: 10. This CDR3 has 15 amino acids. The CDR3 DNA is TGTGCCAGCAGCACAAGACTAGCCGGCCGCAATGAGCAGTTCTTC. The encoded protein is CASSTRLAGRNEQFF.

The V gene is TRBV30, the J gene TRBJ1-5; weak D call: TRBD1 (5 bases). The CDR3 extends over 16 amino acids. The V gene lost 2 bases and the J gene lost 12 bases, with 26 bases spanning the gap. Germline lookup yields CDR1 GTSNPN and CDR2 SVGIG (reference sequence). This CDR3 is CAWSPWGTQRFDNQHF. The CDR3 bases are TGTGCCTGGAGTCCATGGGGCACTCAAAGATTCGATAACCAGCATTTT.

Regarding this clone: One end of the junction is discordant with germline, which a read error may explain. The gene calls are TRBV2 and TRBJ2-5; 7 bases fit TRBD1. CDR3 size: 11 residues. Germline values: CDR1 SNHLY, CDR2 FYNNEI. CDR3 loop: CASSYTTGLNF. CDR3 DNA sequence: TGTGCCAGCAGTTATACGACAGGGCTGAACTTC.

The chain employs TRBV11-2 and TRBJ2-7; D is possibly TRBD1 or TRBD2 (5 bases each). The CDR3 runs 14 residues. Germline CDR1 SGHAT, CDR2 FQNNGV. V shed 5 bases and J shed 1 base, with 12 bases lying between them. The CDR3 sequence: CASSRGPPSYEQYF. CDR3 nucleotide sequence: TGTGCCAGCAGCCGGGGACCGCCATCCTACGAGCAGTACTTC.

This chain links TRBV23-1 with TRBJ1-5; TRBD1 might be the D (6 bases). Being an ORF, TRBV23-1 has a function that is uncertain. There are 15 residues in the CDR3. V lost 3 bases and J lost 0, with 9 bases in between. The CDR3 sequence: CASSHGQHSNQPQHF. The CDR3 DNA follows: TGCGCCAGCAGTCACGGACAGCATAGCAATCAGCCCCAGCATTTT.

The chain joins TRBV5-1 to TRBJ2-3, with TRBD2 matching 7 bases. Germline loops: CDR1 SGHRS, CDR2 YFSETQ. The CDR3 length is 16 residues. V lost 0 bases, J lost 0 bases, and 4 bases stayed unmatched. The CDR3 DNA is TGCGCCAGCAGCTTGGTGTCTAGCGGAAGCACAGATACGCAGTATTTT. It codes for CASSLVSSGSTDTQYF.

This clone has just one count. The chain couples TRBV7-2 to TRBJ2-7; perhaps TRBD1 as D (6 bases). The CDR3 has 14 amino acids. CDR1 and CDR2 from the germline V gene are SGHTA and FQGNSA. V was shortened by 4 bases and J by 5 bases, with 15 bases between the two germline ends. The CDR3 DNA is TGTGCCAGCAGCTACTACAGGGAAGTGAACGAGCAGTACTTC. This translates into CASSYYREVNEQYF.

This chain links TRBV28 with TRBJ2-7; the D gene is possibly TRBD2 (7 bases). The germline V and J ends were trimmed by 3 bases and 6 bases, with 15 bases remaining between them. The CDR3 runs 14 residues. Germline V gene data show CDR1 as MDHEN and CDR2 as SYDVKM. As DNA, the CDR3 is TGTGCCAGCAGTTTGGGGGGGGGCCCCGTCGAGCAGTACTTC. Translated: CASSLGGGPVEQYF.

J is TRBJ2-2 and V is TRBV7-2; unclear D gene. Per germline, CDR1 SGHTA and CDR2 FQGNSA. V shed 6 bases and J shed 1 base, with 15 bases lying between them. The CDR3 totals 16 residues. The CDR3 region has the DNA TGTGCCAGCAGTGGGTCCCGTACGGTGAACACCGGGGAGCTGTTTTTT. It specifies CASSGSRTVNTGELFF.

Here the CDR3 reads CASSRGGQSNSPLHF. The CDR3 nucleotides read TGTGCCAGCAGCCGCGGTGGGCAGAGCAATTCACCCCTCCACTTT. The V call is TRBV6-5, the J call TRBJ1-6; no clear D gene. Germline V CDR1 and CDR2: MNHEY, SVGAGI. Trimming cost V 6 bases and J 7 bases, with 16 bases left between them. This CDR3 has 15 amino acids.

The chain couples TRBV7-2 to TRBJ1-1; D is possibly TRBD1 (6 bases). Trimming cost V 5 bases and J 1 base, with 11 bases left between them. Germline CDR1 and CDR2: SGHTA and FQGNSA. CDR3 length: 14 residues. The CDR3 protein is CASSPGQWNTEAFF. The CDR3 DNA follows: TGTGCCAGCAGCCCCGGACAGTGGAACACTGAAGCTTTCTTT.

For this clone: Germline and junction disagree at one end, which may indicate a read error. The chain links TRBV11-2 to TRBJ1-1; D unresolved. The CDR3 loop spans 15 amino acids. Germline V CDR1 and CDR2: SGHAT, FQNNGV. Here the CDR3 reads CASTLEPSGPSEAFF. As DNA, the CDR3 is TGTGCCAGCACCTTAGAACCCTCGGGCCCATCTGAAGCTTTCTTT.

The rearrangement joins TRBV19 to TRBJ1-2; D gene uncertain. CDR3 length: 13 residues. Germline lookup yields CDR1 LNHDA and CDR2 SQIVND (reference sequence). Trimming stripped 3 bases from V and 4 bases from J, with 9 bases between. The CDR3 coding sequence is TGTGCCAGTAGTATTCAGGCGTCCTATGGCTACACCTTC. Translated: CASSIQASYGYTF.

This chain uses TRBV28 with TRBJ2-2, with D maybe TRBD1 (6 bases). Germline values: CDR1 MDHEN, CDR2 SYDVKM. The CDR3 length is 13 residues. The V and J ends lost 10 bases and 1 base respectively, with 10 bases between them. Here the CDR3 DNA reads TGTGCCACCGAGGGGGTGAACACCGGGGAGCTGTTTTTT. Its protein is CATEGVNTGELFF.